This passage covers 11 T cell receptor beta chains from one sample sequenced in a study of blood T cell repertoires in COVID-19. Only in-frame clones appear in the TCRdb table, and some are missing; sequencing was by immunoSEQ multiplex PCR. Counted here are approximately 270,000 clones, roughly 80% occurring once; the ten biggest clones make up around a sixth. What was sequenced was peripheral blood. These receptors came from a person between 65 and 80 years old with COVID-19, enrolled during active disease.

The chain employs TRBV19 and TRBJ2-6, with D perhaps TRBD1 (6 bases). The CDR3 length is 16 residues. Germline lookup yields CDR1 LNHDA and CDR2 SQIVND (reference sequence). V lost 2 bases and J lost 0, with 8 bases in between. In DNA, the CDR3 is TGTGCCAGTAGTATACTACAGGGCTCTGGGGCCAACGTCCTGACTTTC. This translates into CASSILQGSGANVLTF. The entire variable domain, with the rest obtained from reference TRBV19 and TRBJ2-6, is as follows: DGGITQSPKYLFRKEGQNVTLSCEQNLNHDAMYWYRQDPGQGLRLIYYSQIVNDFQKGDIAEGYSVSREKKESFPLTVTSAQKNPTAFYLCASSILQGSGANVLTFGAGSRLTVL.

CDR3 sequence: CASHSTGASYGYTF. The CDR3 DNA is TGTGCCAGCCACTCTACAGGGGCATCCTATGGCTACACCTTC. V usage is TRBV6-5 and J usage is TRBJ1-2, with 7 bases that match TRBD1. The CDR3 is made up of 14 amino acids. V gave up 8 bases and J gave up 4 bases; unmatched junction bases: 10. Germline loops: CDR1 MNHEY, CDR2 SVGAGI.

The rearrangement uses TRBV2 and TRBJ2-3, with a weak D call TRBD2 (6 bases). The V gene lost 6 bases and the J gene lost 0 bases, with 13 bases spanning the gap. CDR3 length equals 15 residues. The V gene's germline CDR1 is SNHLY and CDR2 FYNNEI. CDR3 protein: CASSRTGTSTDTQYF. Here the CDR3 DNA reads TGTGCCAGCAGCAGAACCGGGACTAGCACAGATACGCAGTATTTT.

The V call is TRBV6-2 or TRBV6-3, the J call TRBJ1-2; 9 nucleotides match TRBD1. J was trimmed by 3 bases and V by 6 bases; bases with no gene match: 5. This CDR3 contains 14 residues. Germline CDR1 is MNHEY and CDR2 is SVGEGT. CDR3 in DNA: TGTGCCAGCAGCCCCCGGGACAGGGACTATGGCTACACCTTC. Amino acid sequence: CASSPRDRDYGYTF.

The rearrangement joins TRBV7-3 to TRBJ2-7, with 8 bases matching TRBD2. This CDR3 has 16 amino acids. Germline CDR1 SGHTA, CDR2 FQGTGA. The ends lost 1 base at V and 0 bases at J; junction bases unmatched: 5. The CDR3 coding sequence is TGTGCCAGCAGCTTAAGAGTGAGCGGGAGCTCCTACGAGCAGTACTTC. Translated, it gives CASSLRVSGSSYEQYF.

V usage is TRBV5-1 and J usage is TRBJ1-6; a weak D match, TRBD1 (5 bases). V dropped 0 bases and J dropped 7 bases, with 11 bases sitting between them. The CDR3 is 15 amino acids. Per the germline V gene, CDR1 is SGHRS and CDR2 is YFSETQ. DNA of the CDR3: TGCGCCAGCAGCTTGGCCGGGGGAGGGAATTCACCCCTCCACTTT. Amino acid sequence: CASSLAGGGNSPLHF.

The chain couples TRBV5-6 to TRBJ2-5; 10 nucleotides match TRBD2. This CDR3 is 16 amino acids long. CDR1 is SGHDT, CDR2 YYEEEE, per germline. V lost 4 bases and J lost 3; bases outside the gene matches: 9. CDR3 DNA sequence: TGTGCCAGCAGCGAGGTTGGGACTAGCGTAAAAGAGACCCAGTACTTC. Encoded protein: CASSEVGTSVKETQYF.

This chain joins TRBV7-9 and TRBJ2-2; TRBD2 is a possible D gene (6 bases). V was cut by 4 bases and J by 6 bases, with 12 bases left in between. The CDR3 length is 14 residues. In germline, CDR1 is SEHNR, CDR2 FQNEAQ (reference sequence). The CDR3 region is CASSSSWGAGELFF. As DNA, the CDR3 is TGTGCCAGCAGCTCCTCATGGGGGGCCGGGGAGCTGTTTTTT.

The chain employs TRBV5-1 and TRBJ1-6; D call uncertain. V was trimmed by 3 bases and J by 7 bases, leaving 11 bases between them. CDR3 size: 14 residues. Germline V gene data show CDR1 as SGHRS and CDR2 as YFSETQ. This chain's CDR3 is CASSSSTVNSPLHF. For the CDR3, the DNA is TGCGCCAGCAGCTCGTCTACAGTAAATTCACCCCTCCACTTT.

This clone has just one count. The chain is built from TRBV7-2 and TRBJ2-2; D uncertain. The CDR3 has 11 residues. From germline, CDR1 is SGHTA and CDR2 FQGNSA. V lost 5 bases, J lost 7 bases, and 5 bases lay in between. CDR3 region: CASSRYGELFF. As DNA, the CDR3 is TGTGCCAGCAGCCGCTACGGGGAGCTGTTTTTT.

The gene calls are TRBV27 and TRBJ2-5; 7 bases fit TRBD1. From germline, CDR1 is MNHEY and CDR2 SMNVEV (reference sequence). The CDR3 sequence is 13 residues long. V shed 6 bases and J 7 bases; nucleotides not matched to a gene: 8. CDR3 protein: CASSPDPGGTQYF. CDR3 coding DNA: TGTGCCAGCAGCCCGGACCCAGGGGGGACCCAGTACTTC.